This TCR beta chain was documented in a study of T cells in narcolepsy (dated by TCRdb to between 2017 and 2018). As for the study more broadly: The study enrolled patients with narcolepsy type 1 or type 2 (NT1, NT2) together with healthy control donors. The study used TCR Vbeta sequencing to track clonotypes in blood and CSF while looking for autoreactive T cells in narcolepsy patients that target self-antigens of hypocretin neurons (hypocretin, TRIB2). Study-wide conclusions, independent of this receptor: HCRT-specific and TRIB2-specific autoreactive clonotypes were highlighted in plots that compared CD4+ T cell clonotypes in CSF versus blood from the same patient. Numbers of sequenced blood memory CD4+ clonotypes were comparable, with averages of about 37,000 in patients and approximately 33,000 in controls. According to the report, autoreactive clonotypes were detected serially in the blood of the same patients and of different patients, but not in healthy controls. Certain blood memory CD4+ repertoires from patients and controls had no sequences that matched autoreactive T cell clones.

Trimming removed 5 bases from V and 2 bases from J; the gene matches leave 8 bases unexplained. CDR1 and CDR2 were assigned from the germline V gene (reference sequence) as SEHNR and FQNEAQ. From cysteine to phenylalanine, the CDR3 is 18 amino acids long. The only DNA kept is the CDR3, 54 bases in frame from the first base. Memory CD4+ T cells were sorted ex vivo from peripheral blood of narcolepsy patients and healthy controls for TCR Vbeta sequencing. The method was the immunoSEQ multiplex PCR assay. Entries here come from immuneACCESS through TCRdb and include only in-frame sequences with V and J called. Some clones fail to appear in such tables; in the studies checked, an unresolved V gene covers under half of the shortfall, and the cause of the remainder is unknown. The sample records about 30,000 clones, approximately 83% of which are singletons. The ten largest clones add up to approximately 0.91% of the sample.

Points on this clone: This receptor's antigen is unknown. No much larger clonotype is one base removed from it; base qualities were not supplied.

The chain couples TRBV7-9 to TRBJ2-2; 13 bases in the junction line up with TRBD2. The material sequenced was CD45RA- memory CD4+ T cells from PBMCs. In light of the paper, this sample's cell subset or site label describes: memory T cells sorted ex vivo from peripheral blood. This TCR was sampled from a human donor with narcolepsy. The DNA reads TGTGCCAGCAGCCCCAGGACTAGCGGGGGCCGTAACACCGGGGAGCTGTTTTTT. This sequence encodes CASSPRTSGGRNTGELFF.